This T cell receptor beta chain is drawn from a study of beta chain features in type 1 diabetes. At the level of the study: Age and gender were similar between patients and healthy donors, as were cell yields. Study outcomes and limitations: In all four CD4+ subsets, TCRB CDR3 length was significantly, moderately reduced in type 1 diabetes.

Of the isolated RNA, all was reverse transcribed, and so the sequenced material was expressed TCRB transcripts. Assay used: immunoSEQ multiplex PCR; TCRdb lists only in-frame clones, some missing. Of about 340,000 clones listed, roughly a tenth were seen once; the top ten hold roughly 1%. Worth noting for this clone: Its matching antigen is unknown.

The CDR3 sequence is 11 residues long. Germline V gene sequence: CDR1 SGHDN, CDR2 FVKESK. V was cut by 5 bases and J by 6 bases, with 8 bases left in between. The receptor's source is a young man with type 1 diabetes. Sequencing used central memory CD4+ T cells from blood. The rearrangement links TRBV14 to TRBJ2-7; D remains ambiguous. CDR3 nucleotide sequence: TGTGCCAGCAGCTTCACTTCCGAGCAGTACTTC. It codes for CASSFTSEQYF.